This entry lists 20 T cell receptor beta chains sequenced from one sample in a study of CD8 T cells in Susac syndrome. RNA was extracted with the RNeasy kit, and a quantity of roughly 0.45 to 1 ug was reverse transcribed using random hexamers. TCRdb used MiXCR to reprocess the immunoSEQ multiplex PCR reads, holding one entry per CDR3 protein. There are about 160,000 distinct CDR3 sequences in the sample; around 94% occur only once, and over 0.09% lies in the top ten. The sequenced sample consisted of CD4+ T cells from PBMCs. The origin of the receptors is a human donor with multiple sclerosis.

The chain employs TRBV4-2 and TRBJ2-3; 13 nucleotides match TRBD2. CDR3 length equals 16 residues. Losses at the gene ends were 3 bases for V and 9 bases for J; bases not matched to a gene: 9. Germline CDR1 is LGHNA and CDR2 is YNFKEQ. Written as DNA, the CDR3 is TGTGCCAGCAGCCAGGGGACTAGCGGGACCCCCCGAACGCAGTATTTT. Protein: CASSQGTSGTPRTQYF.

The CDR3 coding sequence is TGTGCCAGCAGCCTCCAGGGCTCCTACAATGAGCAGTTCTTC. As protein: CASSLQGSYNEQFF. The rearrangement uses TRBV7-2 and TRBJ2-1, with D perhaps TRBD1 (5 bases). This CDR3 comprises 14 residues. Germline CDR1 is SGHTA and CDR2 is FQGNSA. Trimming shortened V by 5 bases and J by 0 bases, and 8 bases separated the two germline ends. The whole variable domain, remainder taken from reference TRBV7-2 and TRBJ2-1, is GAGVSQSPSNKVTEKGKDVELRCDPISGHTALYWYRQSLGQGLEFLIYFQGNSAPDKSGLPSDRFSAERTGGSVSTLTIQRTQQEDSAVYLCASSLQGSYNEQFFGPGTRLTVL.

DNA of the CDR3: TGCGCCAGCAGTGAGTCGGCGGGGGCGAAGACCCAGTACTTC. Protein sequence: CASSESAGAKTQYF. The chain links TRBV10-1 to TRBJ2-5; weak D call: TRBD2 (7 bases). The CDR3 is 14 residues long. V dropped 0 bases and J dropped 6 bases, with 11 bases sitting between them. Germline lookup yields CDR1 WNHNN and CDR2 SYGVQD (reference sequence).

As DNA, the CDR3 is TGTGCCAGCAGCTATTTAGCGGGGGGCCAAGAGACCCAGTACTTC. Protein: CASSYLAGGQETQYF. The chain uses TRBV3-1 and TRBJ2-5, with 10 bases matching TRBD2. CDR3 size: 15 residues. Germline CDR1 LGHDT, CDR2 YNNKEL (reference sequence). J lost 1 base, V lost 5 bases, and 4 bases had no gene match.

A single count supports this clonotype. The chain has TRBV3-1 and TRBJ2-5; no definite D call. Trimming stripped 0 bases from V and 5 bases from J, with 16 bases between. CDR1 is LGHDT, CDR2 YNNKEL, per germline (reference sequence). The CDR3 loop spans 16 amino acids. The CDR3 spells CASSQDMAASAETQYF. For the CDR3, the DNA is TGTGCCAGCAGCCAAGACATGGCGGCTTCCGCGGAGACCCAGTACTTC.

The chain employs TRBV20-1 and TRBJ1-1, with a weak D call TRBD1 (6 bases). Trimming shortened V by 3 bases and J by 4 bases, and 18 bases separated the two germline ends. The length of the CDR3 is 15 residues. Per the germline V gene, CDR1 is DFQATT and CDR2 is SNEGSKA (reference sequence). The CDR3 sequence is CSARGGGFRGTEAFF. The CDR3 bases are TGCAGTGCTAGGGGAGGAGGGTTCAGGGGCACTGAAGCTTTCTTT.

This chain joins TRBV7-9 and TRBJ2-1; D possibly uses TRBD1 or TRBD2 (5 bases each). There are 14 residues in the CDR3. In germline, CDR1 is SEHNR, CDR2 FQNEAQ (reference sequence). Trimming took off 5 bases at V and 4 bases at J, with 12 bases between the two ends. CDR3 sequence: CASSGQGPYNEQFF. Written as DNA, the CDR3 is TGTGCCAGCAGCGGGCAGGGACCGTACAATGAGCAGTTCTTC.

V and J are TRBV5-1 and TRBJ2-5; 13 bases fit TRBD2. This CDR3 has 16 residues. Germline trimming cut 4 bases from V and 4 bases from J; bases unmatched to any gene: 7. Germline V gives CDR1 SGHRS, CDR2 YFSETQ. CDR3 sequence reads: CASSPTLAGGPETQYF. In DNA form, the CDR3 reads TGCGCCAGCAGCCCGACACTAGCGGGAGGGCCAGAGACCCAGTACTTC. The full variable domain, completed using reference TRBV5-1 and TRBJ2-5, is KAGVTQTPRYLIKTRGQQVTLSCSPISGHRSVSWYQQTPGQGLQFLFEYFSETQRNKGNFPGRFSGRQFSNSRSEMNVSTLELGDSALYLCASSPTLAGGPETQYFGPGTRLLVL.

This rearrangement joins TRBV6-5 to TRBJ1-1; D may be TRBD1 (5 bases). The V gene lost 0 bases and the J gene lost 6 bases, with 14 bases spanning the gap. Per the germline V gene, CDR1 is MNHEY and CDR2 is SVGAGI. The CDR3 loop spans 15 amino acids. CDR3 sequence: CASSYSTGGAAEAFF. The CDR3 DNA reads TGTGCCAGCAGTTACTCGACTGGAGGGGCAGCTGAAGCTTTCTTT.

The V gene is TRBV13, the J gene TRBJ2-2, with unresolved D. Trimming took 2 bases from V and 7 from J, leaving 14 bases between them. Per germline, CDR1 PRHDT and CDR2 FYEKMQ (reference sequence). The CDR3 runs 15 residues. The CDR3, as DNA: TGTGCCAGCAGCTTATGGGTCTCGTTGAGCGGGGAGCTGTTTTTT. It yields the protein CASSLWVSLSGELFF.

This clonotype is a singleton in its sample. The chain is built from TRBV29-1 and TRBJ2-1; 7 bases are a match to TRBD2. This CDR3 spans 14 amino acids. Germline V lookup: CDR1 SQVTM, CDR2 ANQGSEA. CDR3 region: CSAVQPAGNNEQFF. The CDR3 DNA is TGCAGTGCCGTTCAACCAGCGGGGAACAATGAGCAGTTCTTC.

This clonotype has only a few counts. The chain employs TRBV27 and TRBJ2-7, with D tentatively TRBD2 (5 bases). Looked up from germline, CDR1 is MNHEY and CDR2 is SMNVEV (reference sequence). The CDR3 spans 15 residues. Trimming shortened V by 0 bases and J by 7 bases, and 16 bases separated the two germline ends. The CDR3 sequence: CASSLSQFGVGEQYF. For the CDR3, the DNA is TGTGCCAGCAGTTTATCGCAGTTCGGGGTCGGTGAGCAGTACTTC.

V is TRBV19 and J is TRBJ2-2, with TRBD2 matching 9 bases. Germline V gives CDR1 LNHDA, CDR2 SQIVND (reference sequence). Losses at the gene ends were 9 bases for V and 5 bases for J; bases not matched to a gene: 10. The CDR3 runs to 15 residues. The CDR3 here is CASCLAGPLTGELFF. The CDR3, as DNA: TGTGCCAGCTGTCTAGCGGGACCTTTGACCGGGGAGCTGTTTTTT.

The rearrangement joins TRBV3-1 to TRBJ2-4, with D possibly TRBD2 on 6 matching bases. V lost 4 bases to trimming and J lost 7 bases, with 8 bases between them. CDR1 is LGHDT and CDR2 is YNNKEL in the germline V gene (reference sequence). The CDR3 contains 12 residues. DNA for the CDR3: TGTGCCAGCAGCCTAGGGAGGAACATTCAGTACTTC. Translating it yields CASSLGRNIQYF.

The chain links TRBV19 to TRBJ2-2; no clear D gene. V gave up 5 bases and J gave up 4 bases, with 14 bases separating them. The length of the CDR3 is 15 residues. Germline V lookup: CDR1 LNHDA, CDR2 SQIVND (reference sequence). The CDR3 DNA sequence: TGTGCCAGTAGTCCTTCTGGATTCGCCACCGGGGAGCTGTTTTTT. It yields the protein CASSPSGFATGELFF.

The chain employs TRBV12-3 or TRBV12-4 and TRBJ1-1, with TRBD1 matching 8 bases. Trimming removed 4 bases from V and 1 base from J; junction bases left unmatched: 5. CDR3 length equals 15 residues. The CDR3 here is CASSSPQGANTEAFF. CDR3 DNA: TGTGCCAGCAGTTCGCCGCAGGGGGCGAACACTGAAGCTTTCTTT.

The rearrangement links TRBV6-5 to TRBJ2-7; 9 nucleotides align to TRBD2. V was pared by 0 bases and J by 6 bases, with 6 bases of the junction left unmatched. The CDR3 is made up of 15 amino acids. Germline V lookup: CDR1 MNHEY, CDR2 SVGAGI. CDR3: CASSYSIAGVGEQYF. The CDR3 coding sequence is TGTGCCAGCAGTTACTCGATAGCGGGAGTCGGCGAGCAGTACTTC.

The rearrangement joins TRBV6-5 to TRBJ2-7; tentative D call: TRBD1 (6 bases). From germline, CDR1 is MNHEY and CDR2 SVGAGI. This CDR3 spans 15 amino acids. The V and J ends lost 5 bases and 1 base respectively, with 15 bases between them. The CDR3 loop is CASSPQGVGSYEQYF. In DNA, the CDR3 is TGTGCCAGCAGTCCACAGGGCGTGGGGTCCTACGAGCAGTACTTC.

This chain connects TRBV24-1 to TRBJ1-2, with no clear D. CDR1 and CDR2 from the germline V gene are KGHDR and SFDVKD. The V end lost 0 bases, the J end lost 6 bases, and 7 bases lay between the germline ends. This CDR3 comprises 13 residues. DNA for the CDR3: TGTGCCACCAGTGATTTGCCTGGGGATGGCTACACCTTC. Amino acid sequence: CATSDLPGDGYTF.

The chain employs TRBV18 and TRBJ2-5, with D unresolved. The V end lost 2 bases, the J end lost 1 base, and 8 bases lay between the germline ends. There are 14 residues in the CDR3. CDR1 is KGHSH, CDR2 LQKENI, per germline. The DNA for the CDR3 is TGTGCCAGCTCACCAGGGGAAGGCCAAGAGACCCAGTACTTC. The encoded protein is CASSPGEGQETQYF.